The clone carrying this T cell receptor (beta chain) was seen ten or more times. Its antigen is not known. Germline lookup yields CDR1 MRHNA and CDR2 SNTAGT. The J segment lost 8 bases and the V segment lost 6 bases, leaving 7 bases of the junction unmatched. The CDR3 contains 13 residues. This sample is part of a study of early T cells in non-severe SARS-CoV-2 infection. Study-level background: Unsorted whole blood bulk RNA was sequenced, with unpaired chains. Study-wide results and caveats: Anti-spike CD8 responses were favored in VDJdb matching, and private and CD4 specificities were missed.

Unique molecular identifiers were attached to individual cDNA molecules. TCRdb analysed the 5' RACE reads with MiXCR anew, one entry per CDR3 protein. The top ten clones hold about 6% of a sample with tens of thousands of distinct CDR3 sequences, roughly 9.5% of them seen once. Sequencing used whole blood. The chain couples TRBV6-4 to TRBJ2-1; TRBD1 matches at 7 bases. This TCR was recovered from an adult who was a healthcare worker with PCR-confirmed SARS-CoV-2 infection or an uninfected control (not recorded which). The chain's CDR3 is CASSTGDSDEQFF. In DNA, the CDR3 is TGTGCCAGCAGCACAGGGGATTCGGATGAGCAGTTCTTC.